Shown below are 13 T cell receptor beta chains from a single sample sequenced in a study of cytomegalovirus exposure and HLA in healthy donors. The PCR used 60 Vbeta and 13 Jbeta primers. Assay used: immunoSEQ multiplex PCR; TCRdb lists only in-frame clones, some missing. In the table there are approximately 140,000 clones, around 80% of which are singletons. Source material: PBMCs. The receptors shown here come from a male donor in good health and CMV-seropositive.

The genes are TRBV5-6 and TRBJ2-7; 9 positions agree with TRBD2. Per the germline V gene, CDR1 is SGHDT and CDR2 is YYEEEE. The CDR3 loop spans 16 amino acids. V lost 0 bases to trimming and J lost 2 bases; unmatched junction nucleotides: 6. The CDR3 DNA follows: TGTGCCAGCAGCTTGGTCTCTAGCGGGGAACCCTACGAGCAGTACTTC. Translation gives CASSLVSSGEPYEQYF. Combining the CDR3 with reference TRBV5-6 and TRBJ2-7 gives the whole variable domain DAGVTQSPTHLIKTRGQQVTLRCSPKSGHDTVSWYQQALGQGPQFIFQYYEEEERQRGNFPDRFSGHQFPNYSSELNVNALLLGDSALYLCASSLVSSGEPYEQYFGPGTRLTVT.

The V call is TRBV4-1, the J call TRBJ1-5, with a weak D call TRBD1 (5 bases). This CDR3 has 15 amino acids. In germline, CDR1 is MGHRA, CDR2 YSYEKL. V lost 0 bases, J lost 6 bases, and 12 bases lay in between. This CDR3 is CASSQDSGLGQPQHF. The CDR3 DNA follows: TGCGCCAGCAGCCAAGATTCAGGGTTGGGTCAGCCCCAGCATTTT.

The chain is built from TRBV2 and TRBJ2-1, with 8 nucleotides matching TRBD2. Germline V CDR1 and CDR2: SNHLY, FYNNEI. V shed 4 bases and J 5 bases; nucleotides not matched to a gene: 10. CDR3 size: 16 residues. In nucleotides, the CDR3 is TGTGCCAGCAGTGGAAAACGGCGGGGGGCCCACAATGAGCAGTTCTTC. Translated, it gives CASSGKRRGAHNEQFF.

This clone was counted a few times. The chain joins TRBV5-1 to TRBJ2-5, with 8 bases fitting TRBD1. The germline V gene encodes CDR1 SGHRS and CDR2 YFSETQ. V lost 1 base and J lost 4; bases outside the gene matches: 3. The CDR3 is 14 residues long. The CDR3 region is CASSLLQGVETQYF. The DNA for the CDR3 is TGCGCCAGCAGCTTGTTACAGGGGGTAGAGACCCAGTACTTC.

CDR3 sequence reads: CASSLRIGLGDEKLFF. The CDR3 region has the DNA TGTGCCAGCAGCTTAAGAATTGGCCTGGGAGATGAAAAACTGTTTTTT. The J gene is TRBJ1-4, the V gene TRBV11-2; D remains ambiguous. Germline V gene data show CDR1 as SGHAT and CDR2 as FQNNGV. V lost 2 bases and J lost 6, with 16 bases in between. The CDR3 has 16 residues. The whole variable domain, remainder taken from reference TRBV11-2 and TRBJ1-4, is EAGVAQSPRYKIIEKRQSVAFWCNPISGHATLYWYQQILGQGPKLLIQFQNNGVVDDSQLPKDRFSAERLKGVDSTLKIQPAKLEDSAVYLCASSLRIGLGDEKLFFGSGTQLSVL.

The chain employs TRBV13 and TRBJ2-5; tentative D call: TRBD1 (5 bases). Trimming took off 5 bases at V and 5 bases at J, with 12 bases between the two ends. Germline CDR1 is PRHDT and CDR2 is FYEKMQ (reference sequence). The CDR3 runs to 13 residues. The CDR3 DNA reads TGTGCCAGCAGCGATTCAGGGCGGGAGACCCAGTACTTC. Encoded protein: CASSDSGRETQYF.

V gene TRBV11-2 combines with J gene TRBJ2-2, with a weak D call TRBD1 (6 bases). The V gene's germline CDR1 is SGHAT and CDR2 FQNNGV. V was clipped by 4 bases and J by 1 base, with 13 bases between them. The CDR3 has 16 amino acids. CDR3 sequence (DNA): TGTGCCAGCAGCTCGCTACAGGGAAAGAACACCGGGGAGCTGTTTTTT. Its translation: CASSSLQGKNTGELFF.

This chain joins TRBV29-1 and TRBJ2-5; weak D call: TRBD1 (7 bases). The CDR3 is 13 residues long. Trimming removed 6 bases from V and 3 bases from J, with 14 bases in between. Germline CDR1 SQVTM, CDR2 ANQGSEA. CDR3 in DNA: TGCAGCGTCGCGGGACAGCTGGAAGAGACCCAGTACTTC. Its protein is CSVAGQLEETQYF. The full variable domain, rest sourced from reference TRBV29-1 and TRBJ2-5, is SAVISQKPSRDICQRGTSLTIQCQVDSQVTMMFWYRQQPGQSLTLIATANQGSEATYESGFVIDKFPISRPNLTFSTLTVSNMSPEDSSIYLCSVAGQLEETQYFGPGTRLLVL.

The V call is TRBV7-2, the J call TRBJ2-7, with 9 positions matching TRBD1. V lost 4 bases and J lost 7; bases outside the gene matches: 5. Germline CDR1 reads SGHTA; CDR2 reads FQGNSA. This CDR3 is 13 amino acids long. The CDR3 nucleotides are TGTGCCAGCAGCTCACAGGGGGCGTATGAGCAGTACTTC. It yields the protein CASSSQGAYEQYF.

This chain links TRBV5-1 with TRBJ2-1; D remains ambiguous. CDR3 length: 13 residues. CDR1 is SGHRS and CDR2 is YFSETQ in the germline V gene. V lost 2 bases and J 8 bases, leaving 11 bases between the germline ends. The CDR3 protein is CASSFARLDEQFF. CDR3 sequence (DNA): TGCGCCAGCAGCTTTGCGAGGCTGGATGAGCAGTTCTTC.

This chain links TRBV5-1 with TRBJ2-1, with a possible D match to TRBD2 (6 bases). The V and J ends lost 0 bases and 2 bases respectively, with 12 bases between them. The length of the CDR3 is 16 residues. Germline-derived CDR1 and CDR2 are SGHRS and YFSETQ. CDR3 protein: CASSLGGGVTYNEQFF. The CDR3 DNA is TGCGCCAGCAGCTTGGGGGGCGGGGTGACCTACAATGAGCAGTTCTTC.

J is TRBJ1-2 and V is TRBV6-5, with D perhaps matching TRBD1 (6 bases). This CDR3 is built from 15 residues. The germline V and J ends were trimmed by 6 bases and 4 bases, with 18 bases remaining between them. The germline gives CDR1 MNHEY, CDR2 SVGAGI. CDR3 nucleotide sequence: TGTGCCAGCAGCCCCAACCCCGGACAGACCTATGGCTACACCTTC. Translated: CASSPNPGQTYGYTF.

CDR3: CASSSDTISGGTYEQYF. DNA of the CDR3: TGTGCCAGCAGCTCCGATACTATTAGCGGGGGTACCTACGAGCAGTACTTC. The gene calls are TRBV7-9 and TRBJ2-7, with TRBD2 identical over 9 bases. The CDR3 loop spans 17 amino acids. V shed 4 bases, J shed 2 bases, and the junction held 12 bases outside the gene matches. Germline values: CDR1 SEHNR, CDR2 FQNEAQ (reference sequence).